This T cell receptor (beta chain) was recorded in a study of blood T cells in healthy people across ages. Looking at the study overall: Capture via template switching afforded approximately one barcoded beta molecule per two T cells. Study-level findings and limits: Percentage of naive T cells showed a strong correlation with TCR beta diversity.

In terms of origin and age, donors were healthy Caucasian individuals from Russia aged roughly 6 to 95. Every participating donor contributed about 10 milliliters of peripheral blood through a draw. A second PCR of about 7 to 11 cycles used a sample-barcoded 5' primer and a J-beta primer mix. TCRdb recomputed calls from the 5' RACE reads with MiXCR, one row per CDR3 protein. The table shows about 680,000 distinct CDR3 sequences, with 49% occurring only once. CDR1 and CDR2 (germline): DFQATT, SNEGSKA (reference sequence). The CDR3 has 14 amino acids. V lost 0 bases and J 3 bases, leaving 12 bases between the germline ends. This clonotype was found a few times. Antigen: not known.

The genes are TRBV20-1 and TRBJ2-7; D perhaps matches TRBD2 (6 bases). The sequenced material came from blood. The receptor comes from a woman aged 55-69 years in good health. The CDR3 sequence is CSAREGGPIYEQYF. As DNA, the CDR3 is TGCAGTGCTAGAGAAGGAGGGCCAATCTACGAGCAGTACTTC.